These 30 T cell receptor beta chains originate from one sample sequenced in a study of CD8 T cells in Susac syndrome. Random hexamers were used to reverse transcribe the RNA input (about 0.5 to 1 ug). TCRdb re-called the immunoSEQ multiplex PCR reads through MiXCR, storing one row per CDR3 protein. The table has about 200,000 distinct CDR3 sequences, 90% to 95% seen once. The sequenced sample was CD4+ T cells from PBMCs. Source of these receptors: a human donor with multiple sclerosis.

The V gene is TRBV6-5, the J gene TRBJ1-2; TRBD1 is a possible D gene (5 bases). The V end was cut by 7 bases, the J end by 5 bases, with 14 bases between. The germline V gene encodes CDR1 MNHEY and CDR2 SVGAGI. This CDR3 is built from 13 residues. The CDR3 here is CASTGGGYYGYTF. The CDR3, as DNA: TGTGCCAGCACGGGGGGAGGATATTATGGCTACACCTTC.

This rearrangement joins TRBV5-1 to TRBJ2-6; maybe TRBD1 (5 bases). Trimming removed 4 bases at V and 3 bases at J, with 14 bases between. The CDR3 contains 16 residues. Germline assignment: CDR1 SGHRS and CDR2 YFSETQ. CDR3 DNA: TGCGCCAGCAGCCTGGTCGCAGGGCTTGGGGCCAACGTCCTGACTTTC. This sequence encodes CASSLVAGLGANVLTF.

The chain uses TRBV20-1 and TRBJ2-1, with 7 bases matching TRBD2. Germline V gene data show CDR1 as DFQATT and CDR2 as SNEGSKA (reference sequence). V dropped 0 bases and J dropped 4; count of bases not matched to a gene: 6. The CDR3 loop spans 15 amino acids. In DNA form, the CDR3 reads TGCAGTGCTAGAGAGGCTAGCGGAGTATACAATGAGCAGTTCTTC. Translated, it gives CSAREASGVYNEQFF.

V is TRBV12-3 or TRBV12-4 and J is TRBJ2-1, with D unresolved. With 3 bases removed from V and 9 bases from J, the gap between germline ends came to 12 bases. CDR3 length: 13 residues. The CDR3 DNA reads TGTGCCAGCAGTTTGCTAGGCCCAAGTGAGCAGTTCTTC. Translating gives CASSLLGPSEQFF.

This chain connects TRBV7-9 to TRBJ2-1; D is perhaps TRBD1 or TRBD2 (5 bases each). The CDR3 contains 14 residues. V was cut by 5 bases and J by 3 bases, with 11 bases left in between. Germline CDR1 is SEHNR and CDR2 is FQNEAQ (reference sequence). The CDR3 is CASSPRGDYNEQFF. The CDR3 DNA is TGTGCCAGCAGCCCTAGAGGGGACTACAATGAGCAGTTCTTC.

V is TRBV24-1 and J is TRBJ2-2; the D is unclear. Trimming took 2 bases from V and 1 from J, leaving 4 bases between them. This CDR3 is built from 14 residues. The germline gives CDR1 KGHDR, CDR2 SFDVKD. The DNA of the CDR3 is TGTGCCACCAGTGATTGGGGGAACACCGGGGAGCTGTTTTTT. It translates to CATSDWGNTGELFF.

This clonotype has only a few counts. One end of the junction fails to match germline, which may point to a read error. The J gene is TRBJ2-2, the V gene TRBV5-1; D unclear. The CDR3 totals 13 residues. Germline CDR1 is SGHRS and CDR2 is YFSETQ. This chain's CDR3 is CASSLQGTGELFF. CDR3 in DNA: TGTGCCAGCTCCTTGCAAGGGACCGGGGAGCTGTTTTTT.

CDR3 sequence (DNA): TGTGCCAGCAGCCCGAAGTACGGTTGGAACATTCAGTACTTC. Amino acids: CASSPKYGWNIQYF. The chain is built from TRBV3-1 and TRBJ2-4, with D hard to call. Between the trimmed V and J ends, which lost 4 bases and 7 bases, there was a span of 14 bases. Germline CDR1 reads LGHDT; CDR2 reads YNNKEL (reference sequence). CDR3 size: 14 residues. Full variable domain (missing parts from reference TRBV3-1 and TRBJ2-4): DTAVSQTPKYLVTQMGNDKSIKCEQNLGHDTMYWYKQDSKKFLKIMFSYNNKELIINETVPNRFSPKSPDKAHLNLHINSLELGDSAVYFCASSPKYGWNIQYFGAGTRLSVL.

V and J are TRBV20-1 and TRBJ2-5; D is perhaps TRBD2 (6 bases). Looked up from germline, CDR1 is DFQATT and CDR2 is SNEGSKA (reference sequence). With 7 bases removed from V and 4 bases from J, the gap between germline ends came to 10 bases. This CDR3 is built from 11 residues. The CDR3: CSVNSGETQYF. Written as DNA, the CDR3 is TGCAGTGTCAATAGCGGAGAGACCCAGTACTTC.

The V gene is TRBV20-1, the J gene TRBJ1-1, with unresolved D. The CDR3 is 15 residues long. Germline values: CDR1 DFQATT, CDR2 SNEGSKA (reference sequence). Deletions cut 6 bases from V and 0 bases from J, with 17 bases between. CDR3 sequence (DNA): TGCAGTGCCACCGGCGGTTCTCCCATGAACACTGAAGCTTTCTTT. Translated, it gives CSATGGSPMNTEAFF.

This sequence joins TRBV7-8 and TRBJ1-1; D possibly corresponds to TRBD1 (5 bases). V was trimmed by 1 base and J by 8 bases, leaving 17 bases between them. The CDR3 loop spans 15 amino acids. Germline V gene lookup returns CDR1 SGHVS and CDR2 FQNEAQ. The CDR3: CASSLGGREDREAFF. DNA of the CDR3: TGTGCCAGCAGCTTAGGCGGCAGGGAGGATCGCGAAGCTTTCTTT.

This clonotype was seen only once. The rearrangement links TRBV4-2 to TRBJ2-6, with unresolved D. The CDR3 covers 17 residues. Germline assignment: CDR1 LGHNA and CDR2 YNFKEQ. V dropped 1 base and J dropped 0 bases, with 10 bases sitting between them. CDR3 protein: CASSQASVHSGANVLTF. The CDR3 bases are TGTGCCAGCAGCCAAGCGTCAGTTCACTCTGGGGCCAACGTCCTGACTTTC.

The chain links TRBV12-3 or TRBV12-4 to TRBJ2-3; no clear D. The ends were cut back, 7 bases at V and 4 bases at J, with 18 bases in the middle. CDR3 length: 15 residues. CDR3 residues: CASTPGYPVPDTQYF. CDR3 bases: TGTGCCAGCACTCCGGGCTACCCGGTCCCAGATACGCAGTATTTT.

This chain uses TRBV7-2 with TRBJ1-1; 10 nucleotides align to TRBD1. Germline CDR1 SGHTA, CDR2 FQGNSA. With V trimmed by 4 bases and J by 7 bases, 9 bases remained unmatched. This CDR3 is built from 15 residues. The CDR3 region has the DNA TGTGCCAGCAGCTCGAACCGGGACAGGGGTTTTGAAGCTTTCTTT. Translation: CASSSNRDRGFEAFF. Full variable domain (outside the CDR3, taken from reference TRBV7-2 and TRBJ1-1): GAGVSQSPSNKVTEKGKDVELRCDPISGHTALYWYRQSLGQGLEFLIYFQGNSAPDKSGLPSDRFSAERTGGSVSTLTIQRTQQEDSAVYLCASSSNRDRGFEAFFGQGTRLTVV.

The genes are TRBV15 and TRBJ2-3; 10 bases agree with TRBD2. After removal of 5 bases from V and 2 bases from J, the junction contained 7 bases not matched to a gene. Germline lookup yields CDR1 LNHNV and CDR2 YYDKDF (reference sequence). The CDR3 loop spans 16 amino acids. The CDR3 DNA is TGTGCCACCAGCGGAGGACTAGCGGCAACCACAGATACGCAGTATTTT. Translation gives CATSGGLAATTDTQYF.

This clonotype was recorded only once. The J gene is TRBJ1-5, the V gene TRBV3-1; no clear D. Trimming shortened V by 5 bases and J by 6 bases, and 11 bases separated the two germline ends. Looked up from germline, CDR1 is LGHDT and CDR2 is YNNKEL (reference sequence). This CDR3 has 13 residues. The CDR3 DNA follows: TGTGCCAGCAGCTTTACGGGGTTTCAGCCCCAGCATTTT. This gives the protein CASSFTGFQPQHF.

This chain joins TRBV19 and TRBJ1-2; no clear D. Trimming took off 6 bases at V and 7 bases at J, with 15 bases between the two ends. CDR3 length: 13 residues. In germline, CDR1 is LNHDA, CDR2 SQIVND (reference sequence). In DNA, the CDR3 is TGTGCCAGTAGCGATGTCCAGGTACCTGGCTACACCTTC. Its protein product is CASSDVQVPGYTF.

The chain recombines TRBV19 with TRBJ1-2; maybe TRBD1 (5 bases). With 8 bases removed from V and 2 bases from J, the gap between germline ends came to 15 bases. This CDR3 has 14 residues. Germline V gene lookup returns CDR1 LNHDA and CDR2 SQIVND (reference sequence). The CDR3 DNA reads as TGTGCCAGTTCGTCCCCGGGACGAAACTATGGCTACACCTTC. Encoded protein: CASSSPGRNYGYTF.

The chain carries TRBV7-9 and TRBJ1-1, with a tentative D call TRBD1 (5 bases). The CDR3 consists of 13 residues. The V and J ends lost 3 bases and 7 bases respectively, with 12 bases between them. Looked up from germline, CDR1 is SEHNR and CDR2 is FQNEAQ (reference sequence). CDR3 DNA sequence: TGTGCCAGCAGCTTGGGACGGCAGCATGAAGCTTTCTTT. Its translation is CASSLGRQHEAFF.

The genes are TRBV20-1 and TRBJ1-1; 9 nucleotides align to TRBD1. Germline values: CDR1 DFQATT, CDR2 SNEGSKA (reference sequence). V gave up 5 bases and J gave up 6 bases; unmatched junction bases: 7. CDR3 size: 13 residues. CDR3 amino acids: CSALPGQGPEAFF. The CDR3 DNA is TGCAGTGCTCTGCCGGGACAGGGTCCTGAAGCTTTCTTT.

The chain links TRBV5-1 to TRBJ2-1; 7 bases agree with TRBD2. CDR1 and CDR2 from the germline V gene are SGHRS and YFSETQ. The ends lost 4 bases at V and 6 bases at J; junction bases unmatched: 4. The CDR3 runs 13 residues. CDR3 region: CASSTTSVNEQFF. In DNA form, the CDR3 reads TGCGCCAGCAGCACCACTAGCGTCAATGAGCAGTTCTTC.

This chain's CDR3 is CSAARAQGINYGYTF. In DNA, the CDR3 is TGCAGTGCCGCCCGTGCACAGGGGATTAACTATGGCTACACCTTC. This chain connects TRBV20-1 to TRBJ1-2; TRBD1 aligns across 7 bases. The trim removed 6 bases at V and 1 base at J, leaving 11 bases unmatched. The germline V gene encodes CDR1 DFQATT and CDR2 SNEGSKA (reference sequence). The CDR3 has 15 residues.

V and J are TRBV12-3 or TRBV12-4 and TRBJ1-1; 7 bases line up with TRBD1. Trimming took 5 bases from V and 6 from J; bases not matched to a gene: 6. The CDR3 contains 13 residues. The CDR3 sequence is CASSETGDPEAFF. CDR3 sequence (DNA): TGTGCCAGCAGTGAAACAGGGGACCCTGAAGCTTTCTTT.

The CDR3 spells CSSPLDTEAFF. The CDR3 DNA sequence: TGCAGTTCACCGCTGGACACTGAAGCTTTCTTT. The chain is built from TRBV20-1 and TRBJ1-1; D uncertain. Germline-derived CDR1 and CDR2 are DFQATT and SNEGSKA (reference sequence). The CDR3 totals 11 residues. Trimming stripped 8 bases from V and 3 bases from J, with 10 bases between.

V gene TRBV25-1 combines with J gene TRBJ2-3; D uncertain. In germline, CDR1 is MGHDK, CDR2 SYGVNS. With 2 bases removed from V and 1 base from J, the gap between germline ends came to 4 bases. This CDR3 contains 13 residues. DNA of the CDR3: TGTGCCAGCAGTGAACCGGGCACAGATACGCAGTATTTT. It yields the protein CASSEPGTDTQYF.

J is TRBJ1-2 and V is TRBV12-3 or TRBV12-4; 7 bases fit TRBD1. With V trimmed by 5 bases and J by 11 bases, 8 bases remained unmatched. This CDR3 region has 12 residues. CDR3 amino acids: CASSIGTAPYTF. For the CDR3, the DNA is TGTGCCAGCAGTATTGGGACAGCCCCGTACACCTTC.

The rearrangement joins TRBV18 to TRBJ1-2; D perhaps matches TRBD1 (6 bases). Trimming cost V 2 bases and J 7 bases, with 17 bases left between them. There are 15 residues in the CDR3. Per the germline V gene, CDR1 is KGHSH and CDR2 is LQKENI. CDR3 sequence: CASSPRQNTGAGYTF. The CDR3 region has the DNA TGTGCCAGCTCACCAAGACAGAATACGGGGGCTGGCTACACCTTC.

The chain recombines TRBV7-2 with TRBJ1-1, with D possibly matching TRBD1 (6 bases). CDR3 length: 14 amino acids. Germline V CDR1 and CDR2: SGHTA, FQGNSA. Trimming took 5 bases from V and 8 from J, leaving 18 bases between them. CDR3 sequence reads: CASSLGGTSGEAFF. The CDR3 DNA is TGTGCCAGCAGCCTAGGAGGGACATCGGGAGAAGCTTTCTTT. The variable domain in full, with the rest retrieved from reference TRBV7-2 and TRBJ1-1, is GAGVSQSPSNKVTEKGKDVELRCDPISGHTALYWYRQSLGQGLEFLIYFQGNSAPDKSGLPSDRFSAERTGGSVSTLTIQRTQQEDSAVYLCASSLGGTSGEAFFGQGTRLTVV.

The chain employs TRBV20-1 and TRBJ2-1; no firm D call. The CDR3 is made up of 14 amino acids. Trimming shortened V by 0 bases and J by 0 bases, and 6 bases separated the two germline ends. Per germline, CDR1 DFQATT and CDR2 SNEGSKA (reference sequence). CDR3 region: CSARDPSSYNEQFF. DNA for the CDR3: TGCAGTGCTAGAGATCCAAGCTCCTACAATGAGCAGTTCTTC.

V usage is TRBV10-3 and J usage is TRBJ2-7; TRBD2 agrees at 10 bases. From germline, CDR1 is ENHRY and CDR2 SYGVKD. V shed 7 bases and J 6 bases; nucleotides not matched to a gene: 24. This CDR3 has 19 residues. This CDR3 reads CAIKRGLAGDHLGRSEQYF. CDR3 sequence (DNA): TGTGCCATCAAGCGGGGGCTAGCGGGAGACCATCTCGGTCGGAGCGAGCAGTACTTC.